The present entry profiles one T cell receptor beta chain with its context. Its specificity is unknown. This table comes from immunoSEQ multiplex PCR, and its TCRdb copy is limited to in-frame clones, with some not included. The profile shows tens of thousands of clones, 70% to 85% of them singletons. The CDR3 totals 15 residues. V lost 4 bases, J lost 0 bases, and 3 bases stayed unmatched. From germline, CDR1 is SNHLY and CDR2 FYNNEI. Anyone with autoimmune disease history or systemic immunosuppression was excluded. This sample stems from a study of OX40 agonist ivuxolimab in advanced cancers. Overall study results and limits: Nonresponders, in some cases, also had low normalized T-cell clonal expansion.

Sample: CD4+ or CD8+ T cells sorted from blood, taken in a trial of the OX40 agonist ivuxolimab. This receptor was obtained from an adult with an advanced solid tumor such as melanoma, head and neck, liver or kidney cancer. V is TRBV2 and J is TRBJ1-5; 7 bases align to TRBD1. The CDR3, as DNA: TGTGCCAGCAGTGGGCACAGGGGTAGCAATCAGCCCCAGCATTTT. As protein: CASSGHRGSNQPQHF.